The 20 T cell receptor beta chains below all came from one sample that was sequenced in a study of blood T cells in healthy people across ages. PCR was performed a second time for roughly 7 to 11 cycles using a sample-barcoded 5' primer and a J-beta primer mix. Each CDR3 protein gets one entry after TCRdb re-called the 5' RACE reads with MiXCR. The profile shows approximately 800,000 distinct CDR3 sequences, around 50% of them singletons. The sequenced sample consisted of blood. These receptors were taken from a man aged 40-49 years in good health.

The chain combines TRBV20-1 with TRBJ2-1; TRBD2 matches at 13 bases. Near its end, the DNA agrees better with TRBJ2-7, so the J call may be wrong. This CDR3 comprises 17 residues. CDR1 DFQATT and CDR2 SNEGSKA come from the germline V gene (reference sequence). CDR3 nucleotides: TGCAGTGCCCCCGGACTAGCGGGAGTCGGCTCCTACAATGAGCAGTACTTC. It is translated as CSAPGLAGVGSYNEQYF.

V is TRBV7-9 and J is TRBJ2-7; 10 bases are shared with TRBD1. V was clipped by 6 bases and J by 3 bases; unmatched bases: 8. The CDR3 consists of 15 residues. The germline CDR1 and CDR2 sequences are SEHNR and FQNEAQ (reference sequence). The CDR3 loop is CASSPRQGAYYEQYF. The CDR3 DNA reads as TGTGCCAGCAGTCCGAGACAGGGGGCTTACTACGAGCAGTACTTC.

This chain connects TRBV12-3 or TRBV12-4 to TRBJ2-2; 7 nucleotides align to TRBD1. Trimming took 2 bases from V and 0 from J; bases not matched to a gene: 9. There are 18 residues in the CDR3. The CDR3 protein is CASSLYFGTATNTGELFF. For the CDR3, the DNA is TGTGCCAGCAGTTTATATTTCGGGACAGCCACGAACACCGGGGAGCTGTTTTTT.

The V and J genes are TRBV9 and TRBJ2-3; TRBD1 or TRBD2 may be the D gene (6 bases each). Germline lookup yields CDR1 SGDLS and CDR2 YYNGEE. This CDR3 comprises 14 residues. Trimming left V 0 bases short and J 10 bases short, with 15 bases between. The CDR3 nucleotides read TGTGCCAGCAGCGTAGCGGGGGACAAAACTTCGCAGTATTTT. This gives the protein CASSVAGDKTSQYF. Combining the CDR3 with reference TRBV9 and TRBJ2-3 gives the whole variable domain DSGVTQTPKHLITATGQRVTLRCSPRSGDLSVYWYQQSLDQGLQFLIQYYNGEERAKGNILERFSAQQFPDLHSELNLSSLELGDSALYFCASSVAGDKTSQYFGPGTRLTVL.

CDR3 loop: CASSRTGRPNPYGYTF. The CDR3 DNA sequence: TGTGCCAGCAGCCGGACAGGGCGCCCTAACCCCTATGGCTACACCTTC. The chain has TRBV28 and TRBJ1-2, with 8 bases lining up with TRBD1. The germline gives CDR1 MDHEN, CDR2 SYDVKM. V was pared by 6 bases and J by 4 bases, with 13 bases of the junction left unmatched. This CDR3 has 16 amino acids.

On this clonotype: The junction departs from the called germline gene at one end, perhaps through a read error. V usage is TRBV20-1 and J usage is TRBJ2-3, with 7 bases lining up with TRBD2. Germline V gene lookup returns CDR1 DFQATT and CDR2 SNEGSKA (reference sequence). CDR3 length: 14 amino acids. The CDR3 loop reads CRARRAGLTDTQYF. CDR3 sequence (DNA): TGCAGAGCTAGGCGGGCGGGACTAACAGATACGCAGTATTTT.

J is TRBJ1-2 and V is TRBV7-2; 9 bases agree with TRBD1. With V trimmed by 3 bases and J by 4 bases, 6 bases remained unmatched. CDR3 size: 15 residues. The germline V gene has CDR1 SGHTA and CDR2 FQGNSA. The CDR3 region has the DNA TGTGCCAGCAGCTTGCGGGACAGGGCTAGCTATGGCTACACCTTC. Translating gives CASSLRDRASYGYTF. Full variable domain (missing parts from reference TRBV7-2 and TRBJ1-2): GAGVSQSPSNKVTEKGKDVELRCDPISGHTALYWYRQSLGQGLEFLIYFQGNSAPDKSGLPSDRFSAERTGGSVSTLTIQRTQQEDSAVYLCASSLRDRASYGYTFGSGTRLTVV.

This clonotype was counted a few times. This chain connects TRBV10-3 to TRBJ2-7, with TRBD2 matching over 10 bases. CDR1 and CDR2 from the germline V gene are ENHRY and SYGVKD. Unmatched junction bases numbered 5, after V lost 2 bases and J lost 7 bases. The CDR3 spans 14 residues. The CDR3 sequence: CAISEPGLAEEQYF. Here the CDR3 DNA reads TGTGCCATCAGTGAGCCCGGACTAGCGGAGGAGCAGTACTTC.

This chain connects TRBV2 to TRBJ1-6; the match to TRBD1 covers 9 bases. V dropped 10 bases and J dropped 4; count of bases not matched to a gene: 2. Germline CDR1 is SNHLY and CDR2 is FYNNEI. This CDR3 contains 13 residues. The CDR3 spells CATTGGYNSPLHF. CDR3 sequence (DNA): TGTGCCACGACAGGGGGGTATAATTCACCCCTCCACTTT. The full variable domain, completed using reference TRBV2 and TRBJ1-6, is EPEVTQTPSHQVTQMGQEVILRCVPISNHLYFYWYRQILGQKVEFLVSFYNNEISEKSEIFDDQFSVERPDGSNFTLKIRSTKLEDSAMYFCATTGGYNSPLHFGNGTRLTVT.

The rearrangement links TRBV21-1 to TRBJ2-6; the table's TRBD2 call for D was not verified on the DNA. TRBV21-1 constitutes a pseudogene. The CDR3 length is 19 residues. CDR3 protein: CASSKERASNYSGANVLTF. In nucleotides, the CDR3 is TGTGCCAGCAGCAAAGAGAGGGCGTCAAACTACTCTGGGGCCAACGTCCTGACTTTC.

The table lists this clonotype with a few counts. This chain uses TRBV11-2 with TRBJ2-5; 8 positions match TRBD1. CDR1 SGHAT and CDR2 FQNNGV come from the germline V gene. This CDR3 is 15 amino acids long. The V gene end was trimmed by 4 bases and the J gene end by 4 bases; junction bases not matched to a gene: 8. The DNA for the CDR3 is TGTGCCAGCAGCTCCGGACAGGGAAATACAGAGACCCAGTACTTC. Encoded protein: CASSSGQGNTETQYF.

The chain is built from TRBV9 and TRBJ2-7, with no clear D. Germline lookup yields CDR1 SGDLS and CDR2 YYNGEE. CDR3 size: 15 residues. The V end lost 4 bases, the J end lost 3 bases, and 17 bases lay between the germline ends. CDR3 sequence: CASSPTVGSFYEQYF. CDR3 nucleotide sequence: TGTGCCAGCAGCCCAACAGTGGGGTCTTTCTACGAGCAGTACTTC.

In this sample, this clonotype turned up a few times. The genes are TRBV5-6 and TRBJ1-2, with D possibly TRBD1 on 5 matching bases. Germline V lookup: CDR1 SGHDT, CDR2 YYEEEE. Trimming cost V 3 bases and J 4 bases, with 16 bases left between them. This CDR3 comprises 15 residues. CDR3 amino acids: CASSSPFQGSYGYTF. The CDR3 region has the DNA TGTGCCAGCAGCTCCCCTTTCCAGGGTTCCTATGGCTACACCTTC.

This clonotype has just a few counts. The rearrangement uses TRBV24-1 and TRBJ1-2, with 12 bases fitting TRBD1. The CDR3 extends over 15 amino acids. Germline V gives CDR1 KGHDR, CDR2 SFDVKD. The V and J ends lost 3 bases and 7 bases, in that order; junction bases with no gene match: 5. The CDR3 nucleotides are TGTGCCACCAGTGATCCCGGGACAGGGGGCTTTGGCTACACCTTC. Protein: CATSDPGTGGFGYTF.

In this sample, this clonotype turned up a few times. The DNA for the CDR3 is TGCAGTGCTAGAGATCTAATGGGGGGCTGGGAGACCCAGTACTTC. Protein: CSARDLMGGWETQYF. The chain carries TRBV20-1 and TRBJ2-5; either TRBD1 or TRBD2 may fit D (6 bases each). CDR3 length: 15 residues. Germline loops: CDR1 DFQATT, CDR2 SNEGSKA (reference sequence). V lost 0 bases, J lost 5 bases, and 16 bases lay in between.

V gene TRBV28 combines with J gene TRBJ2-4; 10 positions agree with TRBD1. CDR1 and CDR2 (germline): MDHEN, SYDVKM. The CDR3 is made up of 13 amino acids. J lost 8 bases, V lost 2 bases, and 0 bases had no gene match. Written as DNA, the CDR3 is TGTGCCAGCAGTTTAGGGACAGGGGACATTCAGTACTTC. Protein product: CASSLGTGDIQYF.

The CDR3 is CASTFESTVIQETQYF. The CDR3, as DNA: TGTGCCAGCACCTTCGAATCGACAGTGATCCAAGAGACCCAGTACTTC. This rearrangement joins TRBV6-2 or TRBV6-3 to TRBJ2-5; perhaps TRBD1 as D (5 bases). Germline assignment: CDR1 MNHEY and CDR2 SVGEGT. V gave up 7 bases and J gave up 1 base, with 19 bases separating them. CDR3 size: 16 residues.

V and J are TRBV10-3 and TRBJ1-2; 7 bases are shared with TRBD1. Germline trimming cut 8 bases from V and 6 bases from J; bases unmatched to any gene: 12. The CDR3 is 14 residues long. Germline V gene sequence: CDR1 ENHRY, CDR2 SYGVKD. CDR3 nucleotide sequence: TGTGCCATCCTACAGGGGCCTCAGGTGGATGGCTACACCTTC. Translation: CAILQGPQVDGYTF.

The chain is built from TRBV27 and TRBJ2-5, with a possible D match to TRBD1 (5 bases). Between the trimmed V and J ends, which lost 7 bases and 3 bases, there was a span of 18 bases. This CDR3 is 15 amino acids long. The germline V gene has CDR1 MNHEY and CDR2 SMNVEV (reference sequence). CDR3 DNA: TGTGCCAGCAAAGGACACGCCATCCAAGAAGAGACCCAGTACTTC. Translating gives CASKGHAIQEETQYF.

In DNA form, the CDR3 reads TGTGCCAGCAGCCAAGGGGGACAGGCCGGTCAGCCCCAGCATTTT. It yields the protein CASSQGGQAGQPQHF. The J gene is TRBJ1-5, the V gene TRBV3-1, with 8 bases identical to TRBD1. Germline V gives CDR1 LGHDT, CDR2 YNNKEL (reference sequence). This CDR3 spans 15 amino acids. V dropped 1 base and J dropped 6; count of bases not matched to a gene: 5.